This T cell receptor (beta chain) was captured in a study of blood T cell repertoires in COVID-19. Study-level information: COVID-19 samples from acute and convalescent phases originated in the United States, Italy and Spain. T cells, B-cell-depleted T cells, or PBMCs supplied cDNA or gDNA.

As processed by the authors: Estimates of nucleated cell counts were drawn from the amplification of reference gene primers. Generated by immunoSEQ multiplex PCR, the TCRdb table keeps only in-frame clones and is missing some. For V, J and clone size, that table is used; D and trimming come from the DNA. Here the sample spans about 240,000 clones, around 86% being singletons. Trimming shortened V by 5 bases and J by 7 bases, and 14 bases separated the two germline ends. The CDR3 length is 13 residues. This clonotype was sampled from an older woman with active or convalescent COVID-19. The chain combines TRBV12-3 or TRBV12-4 with TRBJ1-2, with D perhaps matching TRBD1 (6 bases). The sequencing input was peripheral blood. This chain's CDR3 is CASSLGGPFGYTF. CDR3 nucleotides: TGTGCCAGCAGTCTCGGGGGGCCGTTTGGCTACACCTTC.